A selection of T cell receptor beta chains follows, all from one sample in a study of radiotherapy plus CTLA-4 blockade in lung cancer. TCRdb keeps only in-frame clones here, not all; method: immunoSEQ multiplex PCR. The sample holds more than 90,000 clones, over 65% seen once. The input for sequencing was peripheral blood, taken from a patient treated with radiotherapy plus ipilimumab. All receptors come from a human donor with non-small cell lung cancer that progressed on radiotherapy plus ipilimumab. Some clones in this sample may be carry-over from other donors' samples. Both conserved end residues are part of each CDR3. The D gene is left open where the match is weak. A clone size is listed for some rows: how often the clone was seen (once, few, many), or a class if it is expanded.

TRBD1 NA TRBJ1-2 TRBV11-2 TGTGCCAGCAGCTTAGATCCACAGGGGGTTTACTATGGCTACACCTTC CASSLDPQGVYYGYTF
NA NA TRBJ2-3 TRBV5-4 TGTGCCAGCAGCCCCCCCCTTTCCAGAAGCACAGATACGCAGTATTTT CASSPPLSRSTDTQYF
NA NA TRBJ2-7 TRBV29-1 TGCAGCGTTGACTGGGGGCAGAACGAGCAGTACTTC CSVDWGQNEQYF
NA NA TRBJ1-4 TRBV28 TGTGCCAGCAGTCTAGCGACAGTCAGGGAAAAACTGTTTTTT CASSLATVREKLFF
NA NA TRBJ2-7 TRBV18 TGTGCCAGCTCACCACCGGAGGGGGCGCGTCTCGAGCAGTACTTC CASSPPEGARLEQYF
NA NA TRBJ2-7 TRBV19 TGTGCCAGTAGTATATCCAGGGGAGGCTACGAGCAGTACTTC CASSISRGGYEQYF
NA NA TRBJ1-4 TRBV30 TGTGCCTGGAGCGCCGGGACACAGACTAATGAAAAACTGTTTTTT CAWSAGTQTNEKLFF
NA NA TRBJ1-1 TRBV5-4 TGTGCCAGCAGCACGGGAAAATCGAACACTGAAGCTTTCTTT CASSTGKSNTEAFF
NA NA TRBJ2-2 TRBV25-1 TGTGCCACAAGTAAAGGGGGAGAAGATACCGGGGAGCTGTTTTTT CATSKGGEDTGELFF
NA NA TRBJ2-7 TRBV5-1 TGCGCCAGCAGCCCATGGACAGCAGCCCACGAGCAGTACTTC CASSPWTAAHEQYF
TRBD1 few TRBJ1-6 TRBV19 TGTGCCAGTAGTATGGGTAAGGGGGCTGGAAATTCACCCCTCCACTTT CASSMGKGAGNSPLHF
NA NA TRBJ1-1 TRBV10-3 TGTGCCATCAGAACAGGGTCGGCGGTCACTGAAGCTTTCTTT CAIRTGSAVTEAFF
NA NA TRBJ1-5 TRBV11-3 TGTGCCAGCAGCCCCATGTCGGGGGTCGGAAGCAGGGAATCCAATCAGCCCCAGCATTTT CASSPMSGVGSRESNQPQHF
NA once TRBJ1-6 TRBV7-2 TGTGCCAGCAGCTCTGTGGGGGATTCACCCCTCCACTTT CASSSVGDSPLHF
TRBD1 NA TRBJ2-2 TRBV7-2 TGTGCCAGCAGCCGAACAGGGGGTAGTGCCGGGGAGCTGTTTTTT CASSRTGGSAGELFF
NA medium-sized TRBJ2-2 TRBV4-3 TGCGCCAGCAGCCAACAAAGATGGGGGGACCTGAACACCGGGGAGCTGTTTTTT CASSQQRWGDLNTGELFF
NA NA TRBJ2-3 TRBV28 TGTGCCAGCACCCAACCGTGGGGGGCCGACACAGATACGCAGTATTTT CASTQPWGADTDTQYF
NA NA TRBJ1-1 TRBV20-1 TGCAGTGCCCCTCAAGGGTGGGAAGCTTTCTTT CSAPQGWEAFF
NA few TRBJ2-7 TRBV6-6 TGTGCCAGCAGTTACAAGACTGATCAGTACTTC CASSYKTDQYF
NA NA TRBJ2-5 TRBV30 TGTGCCTGGAGTGATCAGGTTTATGTGGAGACCCAGTACTTC CAWSDQVYVETQYF
NA few TRBJ2-3 TRBV7-9 TGTGCCAGCAGCCTACAGGGAGTAGTCCGGGGAGATACGCAGTATTTT CASSLQGVVRGDTQYF
TRBD2 NA TRBJ2-5 TRBV7-9 TGTGCCGAGGGTCTAGCGGGGGGCCAAGAGACCCAGTACTTC CAEGLAGGQETQYF
NA once TRBJ2-7 TRBV27 TGTGCCAGCAGTGCCAGACCCAGCGAGCAGTACTTC CASSARPSEQYF
NA NA TRBJ2-7 TRBV27 TGTGCCAGCAGTTTATCCCCGGACTACGAGCAGTACTTC CASSLSPDYEQYF
NA NA TRBJ2-5 TRBV7-3 TGTGCCAGCAGCTTATCCGGGACAGAGACCCAGTACTTC CASSLSGTETQYF
TRBD1 NA TRBJ2-7 TRBV6-1 TGTGCCAGCGGCCTGGGACAGGGGTGGGGCGAGCAGTACTTC CASGLGQGWGEQYF
NA once TRBJ2-1 TRBV5-6 TGTGCCAGCAGCCAGCGCCCGGCGGGGACTTGGAACAATGAGCAGTTCTTC CASSQRPAGTWNNEQFF
NA NA TRBJ1-2 TRBV4-3 TGCGCCAGCAGCCGAGATGTTTGGGCCAAGGGCGGGTATGGCTACACCTTC CASSRDVWAKGGYGYTF
TRBD2 NA TRBJ2-5 TRBV5-1 TGCGCCAGCAGCTGGGGGCTGCGGGGGGACCCACAGACCCAGTACTTC CASSWGLRGDPQTQYF
NA NA TRBJ2-7 TRBV5-1 TGCGCCAGCAGCCCCAATATTAACACCTACGAGCAGTACTTC CASSPNINTYEQYF
NA few TRBJ2-7 TRBV11-1 TGTGCCAGCAGCTTAGCAGGGGGCGCGGGAATCTACGAGCAGTACTTC CASSLAGGAGIYEQYF
NA NA TRBJ1-1 TRBV5-4 TGTGCCAGCAGCTTGGGGCCCTCGGGAGTTGAAGCTTTCTTT CASSLGPSGVEAFF
TRBD1 NA TRBJ1-2 TRBV6-1 TGTGCCAGCAGTAGGACAGGCGGCTATGGCTACACCTTC CASSRTGGYGYTF
NA once TRBJ2-7 TRBV2 TGTGCCAGCAGTGAAGACAACTACGAGCAGTACTTC CASSEDNYEQYF
NA once TRBJ2-7 TRBV4-3 TGCGCCAGCAGCCAAGATTCCGGGGTAGTCTACGAGCAGTACTTC CASSQDSGVVYEQYF
NA NA TRBJ2-3 TRBV5-1 TGCGCCAGCAGCTTGGATGGCCCCACAGATACGCAGTATTTT CASSLDGPTDTQYF
TRBD2 NA TRBJ2-5 TRBV5-1 TGCGCCAGCAGCTACGGGACTAGCCGAGAGACCCAGTACTTC CASSYGTSRETQYF
TRBD1 NA TRBJ1-2 TRBV5-1 TGCGCCAGCAGCTTGGTACAGGGGGCGGATGGCTACACCTTC CASSLVQGADGYTF
TRBD1 NA TRBJ2-7 TRBV5-1 TGCGCCAGCAGGCCGACAGGGGCCTCCTACGAGCAGTACTTC CASRPTGASYEQYF
NA NA TRBJ2-2 TRBV18 TGTGCCAGCTCACCTACCCTTCCCTCGAACACCGGGGAGCTGTTTTTT CASSPTLPSNTGELFF
NA NA TRBJ1-6 TRBV2 TGTGCCAGCAGTCTCAACCGGGACCCAAAGAATTCACCCCTCCACTTT CASSLNRDPKNSPLHF
NA NA TRBJ1-2 TRBV5-4 TGTGCCAGCAGCTTGGGGTCGGGGGCTAACTATGGCTACACCTTC CASSLGSGANYGYTF
TRBD1 NA TRBJ2-7 TRBV28 TGTGCCAGCACCGGGACAGGTTTATACGAGCAGTACTTC CASTGTGLYEQYF
TRBD1 once TRBJ1-1 TRBV7-2 TGTGCCAGCAGCTTTAGGAGGGACAGGGGGAACACTGAAGCTTTCTTT CASSFRRDRGNTEAFF
NA NA TRBJ1-2 TRBV4-3 TGCGCCAGCAGCCAATCCAGGGATGGCTACACCTTC CASSQSRDGYTF
NA NA TRBJ1-5 TRBV7-2 TGTGCCAGCAGCTTAGATTTCGATCAGCCCCAGCATTTT CASSLDFDQPQHF
NA NA TRBJ2-7 TRBV9 TGTGCCAGCAGCGTAGTGGAACGGTCATACGAGCAGTACTTC CASSVVERSYEQYF
NA once TRBJ1-1 TRBV7-3 TGTGCCAGCAGCTTAAGCGGTAGGGTAGGTAAAAACACTGAAGCTTTCTTT CASSLSGRVGKNTEAFF
NA NA TRBJ1-3 TRBV10-3 TGTGCCATTTTGGACAGCTCTGGAAACACCATATATTTT CAILDSSGNTIYF
NA NA TRBJ2-2 TRBV27 TGTGCCAGCAGCCCCCTTGGTCGATTGGGCGCCGGGGAGCTGTTTTTT CASSPLGRLGAGELFF
NA NA TRBJ1-6 TRBV6-1 TGTGCCAGCAGATCCGGGACATCCCCGAATTCACCCCTCCACTTT CASRSGTSPNSPLHF
NA NA TRBJ2-7 TRBV11-1 TGTGCCAGCAGCCTACAGAGCTACGAGCAGTACTTC CASSLQSYEQYF
NA NA TRBJ1-5 TRBV11-2 TGTGCCAGCAGCTTAGGGGCGGGACAGCCCCAGCATTTT CASSLGAGQPQHF